This T cell receptor (beta chain) was documented in a study of shared clonotypes between healthy human individuals. The overall study: Researchers assigned three CD4 naive, three CD4 memory, two CD8 naive and one CD8 memory plate to each donor.

Findings and caveats of the study: Across a handful of donors, naive CD4 shared roughly 5.2%, naive CD8 around 3.5%, memory CD4 more than 2%, memory CD8 0.4%.

TCRdb's copy holds only in-frame clones and misses some; the assay was immunoSEQ multiplex PCR. Of roughly 2.1 million clones in the sample, about 93% were seen once. Comment on this clone: Its antigen is not known.

The CDR3 totals 14 residues. CDR1 ENHRY and CDR2 SYGVKD come from the germline V gene. The V end was cut by 3 bases, the J end by 5 bases, with 12 bases between. CD8 cells regarded as naive lacked CD45RO, were positively chosen for CCR7, and omitted terminally differentiated effector memory CD45RA+ cells. Sequenced: naive CD8+ T cells from PBMCs. The chain combines TRBV10-3 with TRBJ2-3, with a tentative D call TRBD2 (5 bases). This clonotype originated in a man aged 18 to 29 in good health. Some clones in this sample may be carry-over from other donors' samples. As DNA, the CDR3 is TGTGCCATCAGTGACACCGAGGGCGGAGATACGCAGTATTTT. This codes for CAISDTEGGDTQYF.